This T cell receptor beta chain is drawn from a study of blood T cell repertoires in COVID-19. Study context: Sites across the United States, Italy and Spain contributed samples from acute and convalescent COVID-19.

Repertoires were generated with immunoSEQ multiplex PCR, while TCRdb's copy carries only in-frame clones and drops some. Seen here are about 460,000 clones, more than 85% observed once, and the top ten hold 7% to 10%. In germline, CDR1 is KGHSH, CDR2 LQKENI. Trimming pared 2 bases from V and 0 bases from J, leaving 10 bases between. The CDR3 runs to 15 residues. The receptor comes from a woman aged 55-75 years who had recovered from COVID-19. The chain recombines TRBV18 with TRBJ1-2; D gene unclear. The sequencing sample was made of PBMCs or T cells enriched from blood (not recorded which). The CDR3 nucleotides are TGTGCCAGCTCACCAGTCCAGGCCACTAACTATGGCTACACCTTC. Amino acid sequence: CASSPVQATNYGYTF.